Presented here are 6 T cell receptor beta chains from one specimen sequenced in a study of blood T cell repertoires in COVID-19. Clones were read by immunoSEQ multiplex PCR, and TCRdb kept only the in-frame ones, dropping some. The data contain some 270,000 clones, approximately 86% of them singletons. The sequenced sample was peripheral blood. The receptors come from a man aged 35 to 55 with active or convalescent COVID-19.

The chain joins TRBV19 to TRBJ2-2; possible D gene TRBD1, 6 bases. In germline, CDR1 is LNHDA, CDR2 SQIVND (reference sequence). CDR3 length: 14 residues. V was shortened by 4 bases and J by 5 bases, with 11 bases between the two germline ends. The CDR3 sequence: CASSTLQGTGELFF. In DNA form, the CDR3 reads TGTGCCAGTAGTACGCTCCAGGGGACCGGGGAGCTGTTTTTT.

The V and J genes are TRBV5-1 and TRBJ2-3; D may be TRBD2 (5 bases). Per germline, CDR1 SGHRS and CDR2 YFSETQ. V dropped 4 bases and J dropped 1 base, with 13 bases sitting between them. This CDR3 is 15 amino acids long. CDR3 sequence (DNA): TGCGCCAGCAGCCCCGTGGGGAGTCGCACAGATACGCAGTATTTT. Amino acid sequence: CASSPVGSRTDTQYF.

This clone was observed a single time. The CDR3 DNA sequence: TGTGCCAGCAGCTTGGGGCCAGAAGCTTTCTTT. Translated: CASSLGPEAFF. The chain joins TRBV5-4 to TRBJ1-1, with D hard to call. The V end was cut by 0 bases, the J end by 8 bases, with 5 bases between. Germline V gene sequence: CDR1 SGHNT, CDR2 YYREEE (reference sequence). The CDR3 covers 11 residues.

The V and J genes are TRBV14 and TRBJ2-5; a weak D match, TRBD1 (6 bases). CDR3 length equals 18 residues. Germline assignment: CDR1 SGHDN and CDR2 FVKESK. Deletions cut 1 base from V and 5 bases from J, with 23 bases between. The CDR3 sequence is CASSQGKILLTGRETQYF. The CDR3 DNA sequence: TGTGCCAGCAGCCAAGGGAAGATCCTCCTGACAGGTCGGGAGACCCAGTACTTC. Based on the CDR3 plus reference TRBV14 and TRBJ2-5, the full variable domain is EAGVTQFPSHSVIEKGQTVTLRCDPISGHDNLYWYRRVMGKEIKFLLHFVKESKQDESGMPNNRFLAERTGGTYSTLKVQPAELEDSGVYFCASSQGKILLTGRETQYFGPGTRLLVL.

DNA for the CDR3: TGTGCCAGTAGTATAGAGCCAGGGATAGTATCTGGCTACACCTTC. It yields the protein CASSIEPGIVSGYTF. V usage is TRBV19 and J usage is TRBJ1-2; maybe TRBD1 (5 bases). CDR3 length: 15 residues. CDR1 is LNHDA and CDR2 is SQIVND in the germline V gene (reference sequence). V was cut by 0 bases and J by 7 bases, with 15 bases left in between.

The rearrangement uses TRBV9 and TRBJ2-7; no clear D. CDR3 size: 13 residues. From germline, CDR1 is SGDLS and CDR2 YYNGEE. Trimming took off 4 bases at V and 6 bases at J, with 14 bases between the two ends. CDR3 in amino acids: CASSPPNEVEQYF. The CDR3 region has the DNA TGTGCCAGCAGCCCACCTAACGAGGTCGAGCAGTACTTC.